The rows below give T cell receptor beta chains drawn from one sample of a study of blood T cell repertoires in COVID-19. Libraries were prepared by immunoSEQ multiplex PCR; TCRdb keeps only in-frame clonotypes and omits some of them. The sample carries more than 250,000 clones, around four fifths recorded once. Material for sequencing was peripheral blood. Receptors were obtained from a woman between 50 and 59 years old with acute or convalescent COVID-19. The CDR3 runs from the conserved cysteine through the conserved F or W. The D gene is left open where the match is weak. Some rows mark clone size as missing; the rest say once, few, many or name a class of expanded clone.

>.|TRBV27|TRBJ1-2|TRBD1
CASSRDRVAFGYTF
TGTGCCAGCAGTCGGGACAGGGTGGCGTTCGGCTACACCTTC
>.|TRBV5-1|TRBJ1-1|TRBD1
CASSFSGTANTEAFF
TGCGCCAGCAGCTTCTCCGGGACAGCCAACACTGAAGCTTTCTTT
>.|TRBV5-1|TRBJ2-3|TRBD2
CASSLRGLAGATTDTQYF
TGCGCCAGCAGCTTGAGAGGACTAGCGGGGGCCACCACAGATACGCAGTATTTT
>.|TRBV19|TRBJ1-4|.
CASSIQGTNEKLFF
TGTGCCAGTAGTATCCAGGGTACGAATGAAAAACTGTTTTTT
>.|TRBV5-1|TRBJ2-2|.
CASSSGSNTGELFF
TGCGCCAGCAGCTCGGGAAGTAACACCGGGGAGCTGTTTTTT
>.|TRBV29-1|TRBJ1-4|TRBD1
CSVVRRGQGGEKLFF
TGCAGCGTTGTCCGGCGGGGACAGGGCGGCGAAAAACTGTTTTTT
>.|TRBV27|TRBJ1-5|TRBD1
CASRGTGGNQPQHF
TGTGCCAGCAGGGGCACAGGGGGAAATCAGCCCCAGCATTTT
>.|TRBV24-1|TRBJ2-7|TRBD1
CATSDLTGTGGKGEQYF
TGTGCCACCAGTGATCTAACTGGGACAGGGGGAAAAGGGGAGCAGTACTTC
>.|TRBV10-3|TRBJ2-1|TRBD1
CAIGGDRVGNEQFF
TGTGCCATCGGGGGGGACAGGGTCGGCAATGAGCAGTTCTTC
>.|TRBV5-6|TRBJ1-4|.
CASSLDRGEKLFF
TGTGCCAGCAGCTTGGATAGGGGGGAAAAACTGTTTTTT
>.|TRBV29-1|TRBJ1-1|.
CAHRDNTEAFF
TGCGCCCACAGGGATAACACTGAAGCTTTCTTT
>.|TRBV29-1|TRBJ1-2|.
CSVDSGYGGYTF
TGCAGCGTTGACTCGGGTTATGGTGGCTACACCTTC
>.|TRBV2|TRBJ1-3|.
CASSLQQISGNTIYF
TGTGCCAGCAGTTTACAGCAAATCTCTGGAAACACCATATATTTT
>once|TRBV7-2|TRBJ1-2|TRBD1
CASRRDRGWGYTF
TGTGCCAGCAGGCGGGACAGGGGATGGGGCTACACCTTC
>.|TRBV19|TRBJ2-3|.
CASSIVTRSYTDTQYF
TGTGCCAGTAGTATAGTAACGAGATCTTACACAGATACGCAGTATTTT
>.|TRBV3-1/TRBV3-2|TRBJ1-1|.
CASRHYRDENTEAFF
TGTGCCAGCAGGCATTACAGGGACGAGAACACTGAAGCTTTCTTT
>.|TRBV6-2/TRBV6-3|TRBJ2-1|TRBD1
CASSRDRGRASGISYNEQFF
TGTGCCAGCAGTCGGGACAGGGGGCGGGCTAGCGGGATTTCCTACAATGAGCAGTTCTTC
>.|TRBV28|TRBJ1-2|.
CASSPPGGRSYGYTF
TGTGCCAGCAGCCCCCCTGGGGGCAGGTCCTATGGCTACACCTTC
>.|TRBV7-3|TRBJ1-1|.
CASSARGGAEAFF
TGTGCCAGCAGCGCCCGTGGGGGCGCTGAAGCTTTCTTT
>.|TRBV3-1/TRBV3-2|TRBJ1-2|TRBD1
CASSQAGTGSDYTF
TGTGCCAGCAGCCAAGCCGGGACAGGGAGCGACTACACCTTC
>once|TRBV7-3|TRBJ2-1|.
CASSLRDSDEQFF
TGTGCCAGCAGCTTAAGGGACTCCGATGAGCAGTTCTTC
>.|TRBV25-1|TRBJ2-1|.
CASSAEQFF
TGTGCCAGCAGTGCGGAGCAGTTCTTC
>.|TRBV2|TRBJ1-5|.
CASKATTGGSNQPQHF
TGTGCCAGCAAGGCAACGACCGGGGGTAGCAATCAGCCCCAGCATTTT
>.|TRBV10-3|TRBJ2-5|.
CAIRDPTGQETQYF
TGTGCCATCAGGGACCCCACGGGACAAGAGACCCAGTACTTC
>once|TRBV7-8|TRBJ2-1|.
CASSLVTGHSSYNEQFF
TGTGCCAGCAGCTTAGTGACAGGACACAGCTCCTACAATGAGCAGTTCTTC
>.|TRBV4-1|TRBJ1-5|.
CASSQDSGPNQPQHF
TGCGCCAGCAGCCAAGATTCAGGCCCCAATCAGCCCCAGCATTTT
>once|TRBV6-5|TRBJ2-5|.
CASSYPDGAQYF
TGTGCCAGCAGTTATCCGGACGGGGCCCAGTACTTC
>once|TRBV7-9|TRBJ1-6|.
CASSFGGTENSPLHF
TGTGCCAGCAGCTTCGGAGGTACTGAGAATTCACCCCTCCACTTT
>few|TRBV6-1|TRBJ1-5|.
CASSELAGPGQPQHF
TGTGCCAGCAGTGAATTGGCAGGGCCGGGTCAGCCCCAGCATTTT
>.|TRBV7-6|TRBJ2-2|TRBD2
CASSSERDNTGELFF
TGTGCCAGCAGCTCGGAGCGGGACAACACCGGGGAGCTGTTTTTT
>few|TRBV6-2/TRBV6-3|TRBJ2-1|TRBD1
CASSYSGTGGFEQFF
TGTGCCAGCAGTTACTCCGGGACAGGGGGCTTTGAGCAGTTCTTC
>.|TRBV9|TRBJ1-1|TRBD1
CASSETGGVNTEAFF
TGTGCCAGCAGCGAAACAGGGGGCGTGAACACTGAAGCTTTCTTT
>.|TRBV2|TRBJ2-7|TRBD1
CASRGQGVEQYF
TGTGCCAGCAGGGGACAGGGAGTCGAGCAGTACTTC
>.|TRBV5-1|TRBJ2-5|.
CASSLGGVRGETQYF
TGCGCCAGCAGCTTGGGCGGTGTCCGGGGAGAGACCCAGTACTTC
>.|TRBV20-1|TRBJ2-2|.
CSASSDTGELFF
TGCAGTGCTAGTAGCGACACCGGGGAGCTGTTTTTT
>.|TRBV7-2|TRBJ2-1|.
CASSLAALRMQFF
TGTGCCAGCAGCTTAGCGGCCTTACGTATGCAGTTCTTC
>.|TRBV10-3|TRBJ2-1|.
CAISDGIASNEQFF
TGTGCCATCAGTGACGGGATAGCGAGTAATGAGCAGTTCTTC
>.|TRBV6-5|TRBJ2-2|.
CATQGQATGELFF
TGTGCCACCCAGGGGCAGGCCACCGGGGAGCTGTTTTTT
>.|TRBV29-1|TRBJ1-2|.
CSVEGGSSYGYTF
TGCAGCGTTGAAGGAGGCAGCTCCTATGGCTACACCTTC
>.|TRBV6-2/TRBV6-3|TRBJ2-5|.
CASSYSSKETQYF
TGTGCCAGCAGTTACTCGAGTAAAGAGACCCAGTACTTC
>.|TRBV29-1|TRBJ1-1|.
CSSVRGSDTEAFF
TGCAGCTCCGTCAGGGGATCGGACACTGAAGCTTTCTTT
>.|TRBV2|TRBJ1-2|TRBD1
CASSETGQGKGYTF
TGTGCCAGCAGTGAGACTGGACAGGGGAAAGGCTACACCTTC
>.|TRBV9|TRBJ2-1|TRBD2
CASSLAGGPYNEQFF
TGTGCCAGCAGCTTGGCGGGAGGACCCTACAATGAGCAGTTCTTC
>.|TRBV5-6|TRBJ2-1|TRBD2
CASSAGLAKRQFF
TGTGCCAGCAGCGCGGGACTAGCGAAGAGGCAGTTCTTC
>.|TRBV29-1|TRBJ1-5|TRBD1
CSVAGGAGNQPQHF
TGCAGCGTGGCAGGGGGCGCGGGAAATCAGCCCCAGCATTTT
>once|TRBV2|TRBJ1-3|.
CASRPQSSGNTIYF
TGTGCCAGCAGACCACAGAGCTCTGGAAACACCATATATTTT
>.|TRBV6-5|TRBJ1-1|.
CASSYAPELEAFF
TGTGCCAGCAGTTACGCGCCCGAGCTTGAAGCTTTCTTT
>.|TRBV19|TRBJ2-7|TRBD1
CASSIQTGGVYEQYF
TGTGCCAGTAGTATTCAAACAGGGGGAGTATACGAGCAGTACTTC
>.|TRBV5-8|TRBJ1-1|TRBD1
CASSLHGQGAGLNTEAFF
TGTGCCAGCAGCTTGCATGGACAGGGGGCGGGCCTGAACACTGAAGCTTTCTTT
>once|TRBV2|TRBJ2-3|TRBD2
CASSELRGGGTDTQYF
TGTGCCAGCAGTGAGCTACGGGGGGGCGGCACAGATACGCAGTATTTT
>.|TRBV7-2|TRBJ1-4|.
CASSLAVGSEKLFF
TGTGCCAGCAGCTTAGCCGTGGGCAGTGAAAAACTGTTTTTT
>once|TRBV27|TRBJ2-6|.
CASKTPGEPGANVLTF
TGTGCCAGCAAGACCCCGGGAGAACCTGGGGCCAACGTCCTGACTTTC
>.|TRBV5-1|TRBJ2-2|TRBD1
CASRADPGTGLTGELFF
TGCGCCAGCAGGGCCGACCCCGGGACAGGCTTAACCGGGGAGCTGTTTTTT
>.|TRBV12-3/TRBV12-4|TRBJ2-1|TRBD2
CASRGRANNEQFF
TGTGCCAGCAGGGGGAGGGCAAACAATGAGCAGTTCTTC
>.|TRBV7-9|TRBJ1-5|TRBD1
CASSPPGQIQSVPQHF
TGTGCCAGCAGCCCACCGGGACAGATACAATCAGTGCCCCAGCATTTT